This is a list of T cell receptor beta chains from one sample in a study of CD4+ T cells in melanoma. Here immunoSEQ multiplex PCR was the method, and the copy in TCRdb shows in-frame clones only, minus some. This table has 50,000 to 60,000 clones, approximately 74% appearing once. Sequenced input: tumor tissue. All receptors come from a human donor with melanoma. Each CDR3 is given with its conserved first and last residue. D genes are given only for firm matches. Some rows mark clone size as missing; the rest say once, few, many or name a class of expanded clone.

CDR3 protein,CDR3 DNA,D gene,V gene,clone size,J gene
CASRDAFSTDTQYF,TGCGCCAGTCGTGACGCCTTTAGCACAGATACGCAGTATTTT,NA,TRBV23-1,NA,TRBJ2-3
CASSWERTGNTGELFF,TGCGCCAGCAGCTGGGAAAGGACAGGGAACACCGGGGAGCTGTTTTTT,TRBD1,TRBV5-1,NA,TRBJ2-2
CASRRTEVSPLHF,TGCGCCAGCAGGAGGACAGAAGTTTCACCCCTCCACTTT,NA,TRBV5-1,NA,TRBJ1-6
CASSTGTGVEQYF,TGTGCCAGCAGCACCGGGACAGGGGTCGAGCAGTACTTC,TRBD1,TRBV7-2,NA,TRBJ2-7
CASNSIGPNGYTF,TGTGCCAGCAACAGTATTGGACCGAATGGCTACACCTTC,NA,TRBV5-4,NA,TRBJ1-2
CASSSRTGGYGYTF,TGTGCCAGCAGCAGCCGGACAGGGGGCTATGGCTACACCTTC,TRBD1,TRBV7-8,NA,TRBJ1-2
CASSPRVGTDTQYF,TGTGCCAGCTCACCACGGGTAGGGACAGATACGCAGTATTTT,NA,TRBV18,few,TRBJ2-3
CASSPGQGSGAFF,TGTGCCAGCAGCCCCGGACAGGGTTCCGGGGCTTTCTTT,TRBD1,TRBV7-2,NA,TRBJ1-1
CASSPSASEGEKLFF,TGTGCCAGCAGTCCGAGCGCGTCCGAGGGGGAAAAACTGTTTTTT,NA,TRBV28,NA,TRBJ1-4
CASSERQGSTEAFF,TGTGCCAGCAGTGAAAGGCAGGGATCTACTGAAGCTTTCTTT,NA,TRBV2,NA,TRBJ1-1
CASSIAGDSPLHF,TGTGCCAGTAGTATCGCAGGCGATTCACCCCTCCACTTT,NA,TRBV19,NA,TRBJ1-6
CATSRERDSGIYGYTF,TGTGCCACCAGCAGAGAAAGGGACAGTGGGATCTATGGCTACACCTTC,TRBD1,TRBV15,NA,TRBJ1-2
CATSRDEGNPGTEAFF,TGTGCCACCAGCAGAGATGAGGGCAATCCGGGAACTGAAGCTTTCTTT,NA,TRBV15,NA,TRBJ1-1
CASSPGGSNQPQHF,TGTGCCAGCAGCCCAGGGGGTAGCAATCAGCCCCAGCATTTT,TRBD1,TRBV11-1,NA,TRBJ1-5
CASSPGLAGGQFF,TGTGCCAGCAGCCCCGGACTAGCGGGGGGGCAGTTCTTC,TRBD2,TRBV5-6,NA,TRBJ2-1
CAWSTRRADTQYF,TGTGCCTGGAGTACCCGAAGAGCAGATACGCAGTATTTT,NA,TRBV30,NA,TRBJ2-3
CASSLGEQFNQPQHF,TGTGCCAGCAGCCTCGGGGAACAGTTTAATCAGCCCCAGCATTTT,NA,TRBV7-9,NA,TRBJ1-5
CASTWGGYTF,TGCGCCAGCACTTGGGGTGGCTACACCTTC,NA,TRBV23-1,NA,TRBJ1-2
CAWSSVTGAGELFF,TGTGCCTGGAGCTCCGTCACAGGGGCCGGGGAGCTGTTTTTT,TRBD1,TRBV30,NA,TRBJ2-2